The rows below give T cell receptor beta chains drawn from one sample of a study of blood T cell repertoires in COVID-19. Method: immunoSEQ multiplex PCR; TCRdb's copy keeps in-frame clones and lacks some. The sample includes some 300,000 clones, 75% to 90% of them seen just once. Sequenced material: PBMCs or T cells enriched from blood (not recorded which). These receptors came from a woman aged 40 to 49 who had recovered from COVID-19. CDR3s include the opening cysteine and the closing phenylalanine or tryptophan. D genes are given only for firm matches. Some rows mark clone size as missing; the rest say once, few, many or name a class of expanded clone.

d_call,j_call,clone_size,v_call,cdr3_aa,cdr3_nt
-,TRBJ2-3,-,TRBV3-1/TRBV3-2,CASSQFTGSDTQYF,TGTGCCAGCAGCCAATTTACAGGGTCAGATACGCAGTATTTT
-,TRBJ1-1,-,TRBV5-1,CASSLFGQNTEAFF,TGCGCCAGCAGCTTGTTCGGACAGAACACTGAAGCTTTCTTT
TRBD1,TRBJ2-1,once,TRBV7-2,CASSLASRQGARQFF,TGTGCCAGCAGCCTAGCGAGCCGACAGGGGGCGAGACAGTTCTTC
TRBD1,TRBJ2-2,-,TRBV19,CASSITGGPGELFF,TGTGCCAGTAGTATAACAGGGGGTCCCGGGGAGCTGTTTTTT
-,TRBJ2-4,-,TRBV3-1/TRBV3-2,CASSQDSLGRVENIQYF,TGTGCCAGCAGCCAAGATTCCCTTGGCAGGGTGGAAAACATTCAGTACTTC
TRBD1,TRBJ1-6,-,TRBV9,CASSIGQGPDSPLHF,TGTGCCAGCAGCATAGGACAGGGGCCGGATTCACCCCTCCACTTT
-,TRBJ2-3,-,TRBV14,CASSQVRDYTNTQYF,TGTGCCAGCAGCCAAGTCCGTGACTACACTAATACGCAGTATTTT
TRBD2,TRBJ2-1,-,TRBV7-6,CASSLELAGGPRNEQFF,TGTGCCAGCAGCTTAGAGTTAGCGGGAGGGCCCAGAAATGAGCAGTTCTTC
-,TRBJ1-5,-,TRBV12-3/TRBV12-4,CASSFNSNQPQHF,TGTGCCAGCAGTTTTAATAGCAATCAGCCCCAGCATTTT
-,TRBJ1-5,-,TRBV30,CAWSVGGNQPQHF,TGTGCCTGGAGTGTAGGGGGAAACCAGCCCCAGCATTTT
-,TRBJ1-6,once,TRBV27,CASSFLNSPLHF,TGTGCCAGCAGTTTCCTCAATTCACCCCTCCACTTT
TRBD1,TRBJ1-2,-,TRBV5-1,CASSMGQGYGYTF,TGCGCCAGCAGCATGGGACAGGGCTATGGCTACACCTTC
-,TRBJ2-2,-,TRBV18,CASSPRGGGANTGELFF,TGTGCCAGCTCACCACGGGGCGGCGGGGCGAACACCGGGGAGCTGTTTTTT
-,TRBJ1-1,-,TRBV2,CASRSQGGEAFF,TGTGCCAGCAGGTCACAGGGCGGTGAAGCTTTCTTT
-,TRBJ2-2,once,TRBV7-2,CASSNLVNARELFF,TGTGCCAGCAGTAACTTAGTTAATGCTAGGGAGCTGTTTTTT
-,TRBJ1-2,-,TRBV7-9,CASALVEAGYGYTF,TGTGCCAGCGCCCTTGTGGAGGCGGGTTATGGCTACACCTTC
-,TRBJ1-1,-,TRBV5-4,CASSSPTSTEAFF,TGTGCCAGCAGCTCTCCGACAAGCACTGAAGCTTTCTTT
-,TRBJ2-3,-,TRBV7-2,CASSLRTEDTQYF,TGTGCCAGCAGCCTGCGGACAGAAGATACGCAGTATTTT
TRBD2,TRBJ2-5,-,TRBV27,CASSSSGGQETQYF,TGTGCCAGCAGCTCGAGCGGGGGACAAGAGACCCAGTACTTC
-,TRBJ1-1,many,TRBV20-1,CSAIRDTEAFF,TGCAGTGCTATACGGGACACTGAAGCTTTCTTT
TRBD1,TRBJ1-2,-,TRBV5-4,CAGRGRDYGYTF,TGTGCCGGCAGGGGGCGCGACTATGGCTACACCTTC
-,TRBJ1-2,-,TRBV6-2/TRBV6-3,CASSSYYDRGGRGYTF,TGTGCCAGCAGTTCCTACTATGACCGGGGAGGTAGGGGCTACACCTTC
-,TRBJ1-1,-,TRBV3-1/TRBV3-2,CASSQDWQNTEAFF,TGTGCCAGCAGCCAAGATTGGCAGAACACTGAAGCTTTCTTT
TRBD1,TRBJ2-5,-,TRBV5-1,CASSLDRGETQYF,TGCGCCAGCAGCTTGGACAGGGGTGAGACCCAGTACTTC
-,TRBJ2-2,-,TRBV19,CASSIELTDYTGELFF,TGTGCCAGTAGTATAGAATTGACTGATTACACCGGGGAGCTGTTTTTT
TRBD1,TRBJ1-1,-,TRBV11-2,CASSLANRGHTEAFF,TGTGCCAGCAGCTTAGCTAACAGGGGGCACACTGAAGCTTTCTTT
-,TRBJ1-2,-,TRBV27,CASSLYAGYGYTF,TGTGCCAGCAGTTTATATGCGGGCTATGGCTACACCTTC
TRBD1,TRBJ1-2,-,TRBV7-8,CASSTRQGEYYGYTF,TGTGCCAGCAGCACCAGACAGGGGGAGTACTATGGCTACACCTTC
-,TRBJ2-5,-,TRBV18,CASSLWTDPQETQYF,TGTGCCAGCTCACTGTGGACAGACCCTCAAGAGACCCAGTACTTC
-,TRBJ2-1,-,TRBV11-2,CASSFGRGVYNEQFF,TGTGCCAGCAGCTTTGGCAGGGGGGTATACAATGAGCAGTTCTTC
-,TRBJ1-6,-,TRBV19,CASSIEGRGSSPLHF,TGTGCCAGTAGTATAGAGGGCAGGGGATCTTCACCCCTCCACTTT
-,TRBJ2-5,-,TRBV5-6,CASSLISGRETQYF,TGTGCCAGCAGCTTGATTAGCGGAAGAGAGACCCAGTACTTC
TRBD1,TRBJ1-1,-,TRBV6-5,CASSYTRQGEAFF,TGTGCCAGCAGTTACACCCGACAGGGAGAAGCTTTCTTT
-,TRBJ2-7,-,TRBV5-6,CASSSQGLFYSYEQYF,TGTGCCAGCAGCTCACAGGGTTTGTTCTACTCCTACGAGCAGTACTTC
-,TRBJ2-6,-,TRBV4-3,CASSQDFAGANVLTF,TGCGCCAGCAGCCAAGACTTCGCTGGGGCCAACGTCCTGACTTTC
-,TRBJ1-2,-,TRBV20-1,CSASHSYYGYTF,TGCAGTGCTAGTCACAGTTACTATGGCTACACCTTC
TRBD1,TRBJ1-4,-,TRBV5-1,CASSLAVGTANEKLFF,TGCGCCAGCAGCTTGGCCGTAGGGACAGCTAATGAAAAACTGTTTTTT
TRBD1,TRBJ1-1,-,TRBV4-3,CASSIRDRGIGRAFF,TGCGCCAGCAGCATCCGGGACAGGGGGATCGGTCGAGCTTTCTTT
-,TRBJ1-1,-,TRBV9,CASSVQQGRNTEAFF,TGTGCCAGCAGCGTACAACAGGGCCGGAACACTGAAGCTTTCTTT
-,TRBJ1-1,-,TRBV7-9,CASSLDGTEAFF,TGTGCCAGCAGCTTAGACGGCACTGAAGCTTTCTTT
-,TRBJ1-2,few,TRBV2,CASSEAGGGYGYTF,TGTGCCAGCAGTGAAGCAGGTGGGGGGTATGGCTACACCTTC
-,TRBJ1-1,once,TRBV19,CASIRSWGGGGTEAFF,TGTGCCAGTATTCGCTCTTGGGGTGGGGGCGGCACTGAAGCTTTCTTT
-,TRBJ1-2,once,TRBV5-1,CASSFTQGADYGYTF,TGCGCCAGCAGCTTCACACAGGGAGCGGACTATGGCTACACCTTC
-,TRBJ2-2,-,TRBV9,CASSGGPLRDTGELFF,TGTGCCAGCTCAGGGGGGCCGCTTAGGGACACCGGGGAGCTGTTTTTT
TRBD2,TRBJ2-4,once,TRBV14,CASSQGSPGRGNIQYF,TGTGCCAGCAGCCAGGGATCCCCCGGGAGGGGAAACATTCAGTACTTC
TRBD1,TRBJ2-3,-,TRBV5-8,CASSSGTGVADTQYF,TGTGCCAGCAGCTCCGGGACAGGGGTCGCAGATACGCAGTATTTT
TRBD2,TRBJ2-1,-,TRBV5-1,CASSVGLDNEQFF,TGCGCCAGCAGCGTCGGACTAGACAATGAGCAGTTCTTC
-,TRBJ2-4,-,TRBV20-1,CSASPSQGLKNIQYF,TGCAGTGCTAGTCCGTCGCAGGGTCTCAAAAACATTCAGTACTTC
-,TRBJ1-2,-,TRBV5-6,CASSLYPGVYGYTF,TGTGCCAGCAGCTTGTACCCAGGGGTCTATGGCTACACCTTC
TRBD1,TRBJ2-2,-,TRBV4-2,CASSRDRASNTGELFF,TGTGCCAGCAGCCGCGACAGGGCGTCGAACACCGGGGAGCTGTTTTTT
-,TRBJ1-1,-,TRBV5-1,CASSPGGPESTEAFF,TGCGCCAGCAGCCCCGGGGGTCCAGAAAGCACTGAAGCTTTCTTT
-,TRBJ2-5,-,TRBV19,CASSPTVTQETQYF,TGTGCCAGTAGTCCGACAGTTACCCAAGAGACCCAGTACTTC
TRBD1,TRBJ1-5,once,TRBV6-2/TRBV6-3,CASSSNRGRNQPQHF,TGTGCCAGCAGTTCCAACAGGGGGCGGAATCAGCCCCAGCATTTT
-,TRBJ2-6,-,TRBV5-8,CASSLSAAGANVLTF,TGTGCCAGCAGCTTGTCCGCGGCTGGGGCCAACGTCCTGACTTTC
TRBD1,TRBJ1-6,-,TRBV4-2,CASSQDLGTGTNSPLHF,TGTGCCAGCAGCCAAGATCTCGGGACAGGGACTAATTCACCCCTCCACTTT